The clone carrying this T cell receptor (beta chain) was observed a handful of times. The sample belongs to a study of T cells in Graves' hyperthyroidism and ophthalmopathy. This CDR3 spans 15 amino acids. Per the germline V gene, CDR1 is SGHVS and CDR2 is FQNEAQ. The V gene end was trimmed by 5 bases and the J gene end by 2 bases; junction bases not matched to a gene: 7. It was RNA transcripts that yielded the amplified TCR beta CDR3 regions. A set of HTBI primers served as the primers for a first-round RT-PCR of the TCR CDR3. Using its own MiXCR run on the multiplex PCR reads, TCRdb lists one record per CDR3 protein. The table lists under 750,000 distinct CDR3 sequences, 18% of them singletons. Recently diagnosed hyperthyroidism of less than 2 months' duration affected patients aged 18 to 65. Diagnosis relied on clinical symptoms, serum thyroxine and TRAb, thyroid ultrasound and orbital computed tomography. First hyperthyroidism diagnosis is when the blood sample was obtained, before any ophthalmopathy symptoms.

V and J are TRBV7-8 and TRBJ2-5; TRBD1 agrees at 8 bases. The sequence came from a woman in her forties or fifties with Graves' hyperthyroidism that later progressed to Graves' ophthalmopathy. Material: blood. The CDR3 protein is CASSPSDRGQETQYF. CDR3 coding DNA: TGTGCCAGCAGCCCATCCGACAGGGGACAAGAGACCCAGTACTTC.